This passage covers 29 T cell receptor beta chains from one sample sequenced in a study of T cells in Graves' hyperthyroidism and ophthalmopathy. Template material for amplifying TCR beta CDR3 regions consisted of RNA transcripts. With the HTBI primer set, the TCR CDR3 went through a first round of RT-PCR. Each CDR3 protein is one row after TCRdb ran MiXCR on the multiplex PCR reads. The sample lists roughly 350,000 distinct CDR3 sequences, approximately 15% occurring once. The sequenced material came from blood. The origin of the receptors is a woman aged 30 to 39 with Graves' ophthalmopathy.

This clonotype has only a few counts. The chain is built from TRBV5-6 and TRBJ2-2, with 9 positions matching TRBD2. The CDR3 runs to 17 residues. Germline V gene lookup returns CDR1 SGHDT and CDR2 YYEEEE. The V gene end was trimmed by 3 bases and the J gene end by 6 bases; junction bases not matched to a gene: 12. The CDR3 reads CASSWVYSGGPAGELFF. The CDR3 coding sequence is TGTGCCAGCAGCTGGGTTTATAGCGGGGGCCCGGCCGGGGAGCTGTTTTTT.

Many counts were recorded for this clonotype. The rearrangement links TRBV12-3 or TRBV12-4 to TRBJ2-1; a weak D match, TRBD2 (6 bases). The germline V and J ends were trimmed by 2 bases and 5 bases, with 10 bases remaining between them. The CDR3 sequence is 14 residues long. DNA of the CDR3: TGTGCCAGCAGTTTAAGATCGGGAGACAATGAGCAGTTCTTC. This codes for CASSLRSGDNEQFF.

This clonotype was seen ten or more times. The chain recombines TRBV7-2 with TRBJ2-2; TRBD1 is a possible D gene (6 bases). CDR1 and CDR2 from the germline V gene are SGHTA and FQGNSA. The CDR3 consists of 18 residues. The V and J ends lost 1 base and 4 bases respectively, with 19 bases between them. The DNA of the CDR3 is TGTGCCAGCAGCTTAGTGGGGGCCGGCAGCAAAATCACCGGGGAGCTGTTTTTT. Residues: CASSLVGAGSKITGELFF.

This clonotype was counted at least ten times. J is TRBJ1-1 and V is TRBV12-5; TRBD1 might be the D (6 bases). Between the trimmed V and J ends, which lost 2 bases and 4 bases, there was a span of 8 bases. CDR1 is LGHNT and CDR2 is FRNRAP in the germline V gene. This CDR3 is 13 amino acids long. DNA for the CDR3: TGTGCTAGTGGTTTGTCCAGGGGCACTGAAGCTTTCTTT. Amino acid sequence: CASGLSRGTEAFF.

This clonotype has at least ten counts. The genes are TRBV5-5 and TRBJ1-4; D unresolved. Germline V lookup: CDR1 SGHKS, CDR2 YYEKEE (reference sequence). The CDR3 consists of 14 residues. Trimming stripped 0 bases from V and 10 bases from J, with 13 bases between. CDR3 coding DNA: TGTGCCAGCAGCTTGGCCCCTGGAGGGCGAAAACTGTTTTTT. Protein: CASSLAPGGRKLFF. The complete variable domain, with remaining parts taken from reference TRBV5-5 and TRBJ1-4, reads DAGVTQSPTHLIKTRGQQVTLRCSPISGHKSVSWYQQVLGQGPQFIFQYYEKEERGRGNFPDRFSARQFPNYSSELNVNALLLGDSALYLCASSLAPGGRKLFFGSGTQLSVL.

This clonotype has at least ten counts. The J gene is TRBJ2-5, the V gene TRBV12-3 or TRBV12-4; possible D gene TRBD1, 5 bases. The CDR3 is made up of 16 amino acids. Trimming took off 8 bases at V and 3 bases at J, with 22 bases between the two ends. The CDR3 region is CASCSGETRAKETQYF. The CDR3 DNA reads TGTGCCAGCTGTTCTGGCGAAACCAGGGCCAAAGAGACCCAGTACTTC.

This clonotype was picked up many times. The chain's CDR3 is CASSLVGVSSYNEQFF. CDR3 coding DNA: TGTGCCAGCAGCTTAGTAGGGGTGAGCTCCTACAATGAGCAGTTCTTC. The genes are TRBV7-2 and TRBJ2-1; tentatively, D is TRBD1 (5 bases). V lost 1 base and J 0 bases, leaving 10 bases between the germline ends. This CDR3 spans 16 amino acids. Germline values: CDR1 SGHTA, CDR2 FQGNSA.

There are many counts of this clonotype. V usage is TRBV7-2 and J usage is TRBJ2-1, with 8 bases fitting TRBD1. The CDR3 covers 15 residues. The germline CDR1 and CDR2 sequences are SGHTA and FQGNSA. V lost 0 bases to trimming and J lost 9 bases; unmatched junction nucleotides: 7. Written as DNA, the CDR3 is TGTGCCAGCAGCTTAGCTGGACAGGGCTTCAGTGAGCAGTTCTTC. This sequence encodes CASSLAGQGFSEQFF.

Ten or more counts support this clonotype. The rearrangement joins TRBV7-2 to TRBJ2-5, with D perhaps TRBD2 (5 bases). Trimming cost V 5 bases and J 5 bases, with 6 bases left between them. The V gene's germline CDR1 is SGHTA and CDR2 FQGNSA. This CDR3 region has 11 residues. The CDR3 DNA sequence: TGTGCCAGCAGCACGGGGGAGACCCAGTACTTC. Its translation is CASSTGETQYF.

Notes on this clonotype: This clone may be a read error of a much larger clone one base away. The chain carries TRBV5-1 and TRBJ2-7; 9 bases match TRBD1. The J call may be mistaken, given a closer DNA end match to TRBJ2-1. From germline, CDR1 is SGHRS and CDR2 YFSETQ. The CDR3 spans 16 residues. CDR3 nucleotides: TGCGCCAGCAGCCCCCTCAGTAACAGGGGGCCCTACGAGCAGTTCTTC. This codes for CASSPLSNRGPYEQFF.

The sample holds many counts of this clonotype. This chain uses TRBV30 with TRBJ2-7, with a weak D call TRBD1 (5 bases). The CDR3 totals 16 residues. V lost 1 base to trimming and J lost 0 bases, with 16 bases between them. Germline lookup yields CDR1 GTSNPN and CDR2 SVGIG (reference sequence). The CDR3 sequence is CAWSGPGIRSSYEQYF. The CDR3 bases are TGTGCCTGGAGTGGACCAGGGATCAGGAGCTCCTACGAGCAGTACTTC.

There are many counts of this clonotype. The genes are TRBV4-2 and TRBJ2-3; the D is unclear. The CDR3 has 17 residues. V shed 4 bases and J shed 1 base, with 18 bases lying between them. From germline, CDR1 is LGHNA and CDR2 YNFKEQ. This CDR3 is CASSLTIQSVGTDTQYF. The CDR3 DNA sequence: TGTGCCAGCAGCCTCACAATCCAGTCGGTTGGCACAGATACGCAGTATTTT.

There are many counts of this clonotype. The chain uses TRBV6-1 and TRBJ1-5, with D uncertain. Looked up from germline, CDR1 is MNHNS and CDR2 is SASEGT. This CDR3 contains 15 residues. V was shortened by 3 bases and J by 1 base, with 10 bases between the two germline ends. The CDR3 region is CASSEGTLSNQPQHF. As DNA, the CDR3 is TGTGCCAGCAGTGAGGGAACACTAAGCAATCAGCCCCAGCATTTT.

This clonotype was counted ten times or more. The V and J genes are TRBV7-9 and TRBJ2-1, with 9 bases fitting TRBD1. This CDR3 has 16 residues. With V trimmed by 6 bases and J by 5 bases, 11 bases remained unmatched. Germline CDR1 is SEHNR and CDR2 is FQNEAQ (reference sequence). CDR3 in DNA: TGTGCCAGCAGGCATGGCCGGGACAGGGCCAACAATGAGCAGTTCTTC. Protein sequence: CASRHGRDRANNEQFF.

The sample holds a few counts of this clonotype. The chain couples TRBV27 to TRBJ2-3; D unclear. Per the germline V gene, CDR1 is MNHEY and CDR2 is SMNVEV (reference sequence). Trimming stripped 5 bases from V and 6 bases from J, with 18 bases between. The CDR3 is 15 amino acids. The CDR3 protein is CASSAPRFRQDTQYF. CDR3 nucleotide sequence: TGTGCCAGCAGTGCCCCCCGGTTCCGCCAGGATACGCAGTATTTT.

CDR3 in amino acids: CASSPDRVDTEAFF. DNA for the CDR3: TGTGCCAGCAGCCCGGACAGGGTGGACACTGAAGCTTTCTTT. This sequence joins TRBV3-1 and TRBJ1-1; 8 positions match TRBD1. Trimming took 4 bases from V and 3 from J; bases not matched to a gene: 4. Germline values: CDR1 LGHDT, CDR2 YNNKEL (reference sequence). This CDR3 has 14 amino acids.

This clonotype was observed many times. The chain is built from TRBV20-1 and TRBJ1-4; 8 bases fit TRBD1. J lost 6 bases, V lost 6 bases, and 6 bases had no gene match. The germline CDR1 and CDR2 sequences are DFQATT and SNEGSKA (reference sequence). The CDR3 contains 13 residues. This CDR3 is CSAMETGDEKLFF. The CDR3, as DNA: TGCAGTGCAATGGAGACAGGGGATGAAAAACTGTTTTTT.

This clonotype was counted ten times or more. The genes are TRBV7-2 and TRBJ1-5; D perhaps matches TRBD1 (6 bases). The CDR3 sequence is 13 residues long. V lost 3 bases and J 7 bases, leaving 10 bases between the germline ends. Germline V lookup: CDR1 SGHTA, CDR2 FQGNSA. The CDR3 DNA reads TGTGCCAGCAGCTTCAGGGGAGGGCAGCCCCAGCATTTT. Protein: CASSFRGGQPQHF. Filled out from reference TRBV7-2 and TRBJ1-5, the complete variable domain reads GAGVSQSPSNKVTEKGKDVELRCDPISGHTALYWYRQSLGQGLEFLIYFQGNSAPDKSGLPSDRFSAERTGGSVSTLTIQRTQQEDSAVYLCASSFRGGQPQHFGDGTRLSIL.

This clonotype was seen at least ten times. The chain's CDR3 is CASSYLPGSNTEAFF. CDR3 sequence (DNA): TGTGCCAGCAGTTACCTTCCGGGAAGTAACACTGAAGCTTTCTTT. The gene calls are TRBV6-6 and TRBJ1-1; unclear D gene. The germline V and J ends were trimmed by 2 bases and 2 bases, with 12 bases remaining between them. CDR1 and CDR2 from the germline V gene are MNHNY and SVGAGI (reference sequence). The CDR3 has 15 amino acids.

The chain has TRBV7-9 and TRBJ2-4; D unresolved. V lost 6 bases, J lost 3 bases, and 18 bases lay in between. CDR1 and CDR2 (germline): SEHNR, FQNEAQ (reference sequence). CDR3 length: 16 amino acids. The CDR3 DNA follows: TGTGCCAGCAGTACCCCTCTAGATAGGGTCAAAAACATTCAGTACTTC. Amino acids: CASSTPLDRVKNIQYF.

This rearrangement joins TRBV7-8 to TRBJ1-1; D not resolved. V was cut by 5 bases and J by 11 bases, with 18 bases left in between. The germline CDR1 and CDR2 sequences are SGHVS and FQNEAQ. The CDR3 runs to 13 residues. CDR3: CASSPGSGREAFF. CDR3 in DNA: TGTGCCAGCAGCCCTGGATCGGGAAGGGAGGCTTTCTTT.

This clonotype was counted ten times or more. The V and J genes are TRBV5-1 and TRBJ1-5; 10 nucleotides align to TRBD1. CDR3 length: 19 amino acids. Losses at the gene ends were 0 bases for V and 2 bases for J; bases not matched to a gene: 11. Germline CDR1 reads SGHRS; CDR2 reads YFSETQ. CDR3 amino acids: CASSLGPRQGAGGNQPQHF. CDR3 nucleotides: TGCGCCAGCAGCTTGGGCCCTAGACAGGGGGCAGGGGGCAATCAGCCCCAGCATTTT.

This clonotype was recorded a few times. The V and J genes are TRBV6-1 and TRBJ2-3; D ambiguous. CDR3 length: 11 residues. V lost 6 bases and J 6 bases, leaving 7 bases between the germline ends. Germline CDR1 and CDR2: MNHNS and SASEGT. This CDR3 reads CASREMDTQYF. CDR3 sequence (DNA): TGTGCCAGCAGAGAGATGGATACGCAGTATTTT.

Note on this clonotype: A much larger clone lies one base from this, so it may be a read error. The chain employs TRBV2 and TRBJ2-5; D uncertain. From germline, CDR1 is SNHLY and CDR2 FYNNEI. V lost 5 bases and J 13 bases, leaving 17 bases between the germline ends. The CDR3 has 12 amino acids. The CDR3 nucleotides are TGTGCCAGCAGTTTAAGGGCAGGAGAAACGTACTTC. Its translation is CASSLRAGETYF.

This clonotype was detected many times. CDR3 DNA: TGTGCCAGCAGTGACGGTCCAGGGCGGCGGGGGGACCGCACAGATACGCAGTATTTT. Protein: CASSDGPGRRGDRTDTQYF. V gene TRBV2 combines with J gene TRBJ2-3; TRBD2 aligns across 8 bases. CDR1 and CDR2 from the germline V gene are SNHLY and FYNNEI. J was trimmed by 1 base and V by 3 bases; bases with no gene match: 15. The CDR3 length is 19 residues.

Ten or more counts support this clonotype. The rearrangement uses TRBV12-3 or TRBV12-4 and TRBJ1-2; 9 nucleotides match TRBD1. CDR3 length equals 13 residues. The V gene end was trimmed by 5 bases and the J gene end by 7 bases; junction bases not matched to a gene: 5. The CDR3: CASSGTGGPGYTF. Written as DNA, the CDR3 is TGTGCCAGCAGTGGCACAGGGGGCCCTGGCTACACCTTC.

At least ten counts were recorded for this clonotype. V gene TRBV2 combines with J gene TRBJ2-7, with D perhaps TRBD1 or TRBD2 (6 bases each). Per the germline V gene, CDR1 is SNHLY and CDR2 is FYNNEI. The germline V and J ends were trimmed by 5 bases and 6 bases, with 14 bases remaining between them. This CDR3 contains 13 residues. This CDR3 is CASSKGGLGEQYF. The CDR3 nucleotides read TGTGCCAGCAGTAAAGGGGGGCTGGGCGAGCAGTACTTC.

The chain couples TRBV11-2 to TRBJ2-1; perhaps TRBD1 as D (6 bases). V lost 5 bases and J 0 bases, leaving 17 bases between the germline ends. There are 17 residues in the CDR3. CDR1 is SGHAT, CDR2 FQNNGV, per germline. CDR3 coding DNA: TGTGCCAGCAGCCATTTCAGGGGCCCTACCTCCTACAATGAGCAGTTCTTC. Amino acids: CASSHFRGPTSYNEQFF.

This clonotype was observed once. At one end, the junction sequence differs from germline, possibly due to a read error. The rearrangement uses TRBV6-1 and TRBJ2-1; D is unclear. This CDR3 is 18 amino acids long. In germline, CDR1 is MNHNS, CDR2 SASEGT. The DNA for the CDR3 is TGTGCCAGCAGCGAAGGGTTTCGGTCGAGGAGCTCCTACGATAAGCAGTTCTTC. It yields the protein CASSEGFRSRSSYDKQFF.